This T cell receptor (beta chain) is from a study of cytomegalovirus exposure and HLA in healthy donors. The donors gave bone marrow, and they were healthy. Primers included in the PCR were 60 Vbeta and 13 Jbeta primers. Here immunoSEQ multiplex PCR was the method, and the copy in TCRdb shows in-frame clones only, minus some. Among approximately 140,000 clones listed, 82% were seen once. Points on this clone: Its antigen is unidentified.

Germline CDR1 GTSNPN, CDR2 SVGIG (reference sequence). The CDR3 extends over 17 amino acids. V gave up 3 bases and J gave up 0 bases; unmatched junction bases: 8. Study-level points and caveats: Compared with the approximately 680-donor mean, an Asian-associated ancestry cluster reportedly had fewer N-insertions, according to a later analysis. CMV antigen specificity of a few CMV-associated chains was confirmed in vitro. Later analysis identified a missense DCLRE1C variant that was linked to TCR beta V- and J-gene trimming.

Material: PBMCs. V gene TRBV30 combines with J gene TRBJ1-5, with 10 nucleotides matching TRBD1. The source is a woman aged 35 to 49 in good health and CMV-seronegative. CDR3 nucleotides: TGTGCCTGGAGGTCTGGACAGGGGGTGAGTAGCAATCAGCCCCAGCATTTT. Its translation: CAWRSGQGVSSNQPQHF.